A selection of T cell receptor beta chains follows, all from one sample in a study of shared T cell receptors in the human thymus. Clones were sequenced by immunoSEQ multiplex PCR, and TCRdb holds only the in-frame ones, with some missing. Among roughly 660,000 clones listed, roughly 90% were seen once. This sample was shared with a second study, whose subject was human thymus T cells.

Sequenced sample: thymocytes. These receptors were taken from a boy younger than two with a congenital heart defect. CDR3s include the opening cysteine and the closing phenylalanine or tryptophan. Fields, in order: J gene, D gene, V gene, clone size, CDR3 protein, CDR3 DNA. The D gene is left open where the match is weak. Some rows have no size entry. The others give once, few or many, or a class for an expanded clone.

TRBJ1-2 | NA | TRBV10-3 | once | CAISESVGQPIYGYTF | TGTGCCATCAGTGAGTCCGTTGGGCAGCCAATATATGGCTACACCTTC
TRBJ2-4 | TRBD2 | TRBV7-2 | NA | CASSLGLALAKNIQYF | TGTGCCAGCAGCTTAGGACTAGCTCTAGCCAAAAACATTCAGTACTTC
TRBJ1-2 | TRBD1 | TRBV10-3 | NA | CAISGGQGSYGYTF | TGTGCCATCAGTGGGGGACAGGGGAGCTATGGCTACACCTTC
TRBJ2-1 | TRBD1 | TRBV5-6 | NA | CASSVFHRTGTYNEQFF | TGTGCCAGCAGCGTTTTCCATCGGACAGGGACCTACAATGAGCAGTTCTTC
TRBJ2-3 | NA | TRBV27 | NA | CASSPWTGQTDTQYF | TGTGCCAGCAGTCCATGGACTGGGCAAACAGATACGCAGTATTTT
TRBJ2-3 | NA | TRBV2 | NA | CASTGGRGTDTQYF | TGTGCCAGCACCGGGGGAAGGGGCACAGATACGCAGTATTTT
TRBJ2-2 | NA | TRBV29-1 | once | CSASTGGNGELFF | TGCAGCGCCTCGACGGGTGGAAACGGGGAGCTGTTTTTT
TRBJ1-2 | NA | TRBV5-4 | NA | CASSPTVRLSYGYTF | TGTGCCAGCAGCCCAACGGTTAGACTTTCCTATGGCTACACCTTC
TRBJ1-2 | NA | TRBV28 | once | CASSFPSNTGNYGYTF | TGTGCCAGCAGTTTTCCCTCCAACACAGGGAACTATGGCTACACCTTC
TRBJ2-7 | NA | TRBV7-2 | once | CASSSDSPEQYF | TGTGCCAGCAGCTCCGACAGTCCCGAGCAGTACTTC
TRBJ2-1 | TRBD1 | TRBV4-1 | NA | CASSQDSRQGSYNEQFF | TGCGCCAGCAGCCAAGATTCCAGACAGGGGTCCTACAATGAGCAGTTCTTC
TRBJ1-1 | NA | TRBV5-1 | NA | CASSSPTVNTEAFF | TGCGCCAGCAGCTCCCCGACAGTGAACACTGAAGCTTTCTTT
TRBJ2-7 | TRBD2 | TRBV19 | NA | CASSSGLAGPMPYEQYF | TGTGCCAGTAGTAGTGGACTAGCGGGTCCCATGCCCTACGAGCAGTACTTC
TRBJ2-3 | TRBD1 | TRBV18 | once | CASSPGTGDTDTQYF | TGTGCCAGCTCACCAGGGACAGGGGACACAGATACGCAGTATTTT
TRBJ1-3 | NA | TRBV6-6 | NA | CASSLQDRKGNTIYF | TGTGCCAGCAGTTTACAGGACAGAAAAGGAAACACCATATATTTT
TRBJ1-4 | TRBD1 | TRBV5-8 | NA | CASSPTGDRNEKLFF | TGTGCCAGCAGCCCGACAGGGGACCGAAATGAAAAACTGTTTTTT
TRBJ2-1 | NA | TRBV10-3 | NA | CAISEATSLPGPFF | TGTGCCATCAGTGAGGCGACATCTCTCCCAGGGCCGTTCTTC
TRBJ2-7 | TRBD1 | TRBV4-3 | few | CASSQDQGTGVSYEQYF | TGCGCCAGCAGCCAAGATCAGGGGACAGGTGTTTCCTACGAGCAGTACTTC
TRBJ1-2 | TRBD1 | TRBV10-2 | NA | CASVAGTEYGYTF | TGCGCCAGCGTCGCCGGGACAGAGTATGGCTACACCTTC
TRBJ2-1 | NA | TRBV30 | NA | CAWSVRWQGMYNEQFF | TGTGCCTGGAGTGTTCGATGGCAGGGTATGTACAATGAGCAGTTCTTC
TRBJ2-3 | TRBD2 | TRBV29-1 | NA | CSVEDPTPGGIQAGVDTQYF | TGCAGCGTTGAAGATCCAACCCCTGGGGGAATCCAAGCGGGAGTGGATACGCAGTATTTT
TRBJ2-1 | TRBD2 | TRBV19 | NA | CASTASSGMSSYNEQFF | TGTGCCAGTACCGCGTCTAGCGGAATGAGCTCCTACAATGAGCAGTTCTTC
TRBJ1-5 | NA | TRBV7-8 | few | CASSPFRGSQPQHF | TGTGCCAGCAGCCCGTTCCGGGGGAGTCAGCCCCAGCATTTT
TRBJ2-2 | TRBD2 | TRBV25-1 | once | CASSDRTRGTGELFF | TGTGCCAGCAGTGACCGGACTAGAGGGACCGGGGAGCTGTTTTTT
TRBJ2-2 | TRBD2 | TRBV19 | NA | CASSAGLAGGGTGELFF | TGTGCCAGTAGTGCCGGACTAGCGGGAGGGGGCACCGGGGAGCTGTTTTTT
TRBJ2-3 | NA | TRBV9 | NA | CASSSRPPDGTDTQYF | TGTGCCAGCAGCTCCCGCCCTCCCGACGGGACAGATACGCAGTATTTT
TRBJ1-1 | TRBD1 | TRBV6-1 | NA | CASSGTGGRSEAFF | TGTGCCAGCAGTGGGACAGGGGGTCGAAGTGAAGCTTTCTTT
TRBJ1-3 | NA | TRBV4-3 | NA | CASSQEPGPGNTIYF | TGCGCCAGCAGCCAAGAGCCAGGGCCAGGAAACACCATATATTTT
TRBJ2-7 | TRBD1 | TRBV11-2 | NA | CASSLASPGQGADYEQYF | TGTGCCAGCAGCTTAGCAAGTCCGGGACAGGGGGCTGACTACGAGCAGTACTTC
TRBJ2-1 | TRBD1 | TRBV11-2 | NA | CASSLGYRGLYNEQFF | TGTGCCAGCAGCTTAGGCTACAGGGGGCTTTACAATGAGCAGTTCTTC
TRBJ2-5 | NA | TRBV7-9 | NA | CASSLVPPTGETQYF | TGTGCCAGCAGCTTAGTCCCCCCAACGGGAGAGACCCAGTACTTC
TRBJ1-3 | NA | TRBV5-6 | NA | CASSLGEAGNTIYF | TGTGCCAGCAGCTTGGGAGAAGCTGGAAACACCATATATTTT
TRBJ2-7 | NA | TRBV4-3 | NA | CASSQDRRGGRGSYEQYF | TGCGCCAGCAGCCAAGATAGGCGGGGAGGAAGGGGCTCCTACGAGCAGTACTTC
TRBJ1-1 | NA | TRBV5-8 | NA | CASSLVGPEAFF | TGTGCCAGCAGCTTGGTGGGGCCTGAAGCTTTCTTT
TRBJ1-1 | NA | TRBV7-9 | NA | CASSPGGTEAFF | TGTGCCAGCAGCCCCGGTGGCACTGAAGCTTTCTTT
TRBJ1-2 | NA | TRBV15 | NA | CATSREGPYGYTF | TGTGCCACCAGCAGAGAGGGCCCATATGGCTACACCTTC
TRBJ1-2 | TRBD1 | TRBV5-6 | NA | CASSLSTGGDYGYTF | TGTGCCAGCAGCTTGTCGACAGGGGGGGACTATGGCTACACCTTC
TRBJ2-3 | TRBD2 | TRBV28 | NA | CASSPIWLGAGGSTDTQYF | TGTGCCAGCAGTCCTATCTGGCTAGGAGCGGGAGGGAGCACAGATACGCAGTATTTT
TRBJ2-3 | NA | TRBV27 | NA | CASAAHYGTDTQYF | TGTGCCAGTGCGGCGCACTATGGCACAGATACGCAGTATTTT
TRBJ2-7 | NA | TRBV21-1 | NA | CASCIQGASSYEQYF | TGTGCCAGCTGCATACAGGGGGCTTCCTCCTACGAGCAGTACTTC
TRBJ1-2 | TRBD1 | TRBV5-1 | NA | CASSFPGQGADGYTF | TGCGCCAGCAGCTTTCCGGGACAGGGGGCCGATGGCTACACCTTC
TRBJ2-7 | TRBD2 | TRBV4-1 | NA | CASSPRTSGSLSYEQYF | TGCGCCAGCAGCCCACGGACTAGCGGGAGTTTATCCTACGAGCAGTACTTC
TRBJ1-5 | TRBD1 | TRBV27 | NA | CASSLGGQSNQPQHF | TGTGCCAGCAGTTTAGGGGGACAGAGCAATCAGCCCCAGCATTTT
TRBJ2-7 | TRBD2 | TRBV7-2 | NA | CASSLGLAGECEQYF | TGTGCCAGCAGCTTAGGATTAGCGGGAGAATGCGAGCAGTACTTC
TRBJ2-1 | NA | TRBV5-6 | NA | CASSFGGTRHNEQFF | TGTGCCAGCAGCTTCGGCGGAACCAGACACAATGAGCAGTTCTTC
TRBJ2-7 | TRBD2 | TRBV14 | NA | CASSQALRGEKQYF | TGTGCCAGCAGCCAAGCTCTGCGGGGGGAAAAGCAGTACTTC
TRBJ1-5 | NA | TRBV27 | NA | CASSLRGREPNQPQHF | TGTGCCAGCAGTTTACGGGGGAGGGAACCCAATCAGCCCCAGCATTTT
TRBJ2-7 | NA | TRBV6-1 | NA | CASSKAQPPRRVRSYEQYF | TGTGCCAGCAGTAAAGCCCAGCCCCCGCGCAGGGTTAGATCCTACGAGCAGTACTTC
TRBJ2-7 | TRBD1 | TRBV11-3 | NA | CASSYLGQAVREQYF | TGTGCCAGCAGCTACCTCGGACAGGCCGTCCGCGAGCAGTACTTC